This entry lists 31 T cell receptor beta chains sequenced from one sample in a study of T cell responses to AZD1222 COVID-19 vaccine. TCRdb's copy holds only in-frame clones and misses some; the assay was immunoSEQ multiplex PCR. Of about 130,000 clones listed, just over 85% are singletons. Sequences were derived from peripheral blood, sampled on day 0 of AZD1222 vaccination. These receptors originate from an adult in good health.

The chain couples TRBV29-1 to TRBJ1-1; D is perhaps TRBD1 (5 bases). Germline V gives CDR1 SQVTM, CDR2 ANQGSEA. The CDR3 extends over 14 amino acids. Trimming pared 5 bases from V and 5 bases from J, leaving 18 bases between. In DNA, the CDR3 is TGCAGCGTTAAGGAGGTTCAGGGTGGAACTGAAGCTTTCTTT. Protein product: CSVKEVQGGTEAFF.

The CDR3 sequence: CASSGTGGSSGYGYTF. The CDR3 nucleotides are TGTGCCAGCAGCGGGACCGGGGGAAGTAGTGGCTATGGCTACACCTTC. The V and J genes are TRBV9 and TRBJ1-2; D is possibly TRBD1 (5 bases). The V gene lost 3 bases and the J gene lost 4 bases, with 19 bases spanning the gap. Looked up from germline, CDR1 is SGDLS and CDR2 is YYNGEE. CDR3 size: 16 residues.

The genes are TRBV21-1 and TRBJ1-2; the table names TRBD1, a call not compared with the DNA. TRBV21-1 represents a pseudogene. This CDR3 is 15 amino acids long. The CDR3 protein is CASSKGRQGTYGYTF. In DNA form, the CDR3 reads TGTGCCAGCAGCAAAGGGAGACAGGGAACCTATGGCTACACCTTC.

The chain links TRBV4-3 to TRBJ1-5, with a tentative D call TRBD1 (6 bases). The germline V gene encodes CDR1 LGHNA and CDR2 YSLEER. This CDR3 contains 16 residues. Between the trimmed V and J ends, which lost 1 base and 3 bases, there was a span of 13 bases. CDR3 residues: CASSQGVGTNNQPQHF. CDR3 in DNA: TGCGCCAGCAGCCAAGGGGTGGGGACAAACAATCAGCCCCAGCATTTT.

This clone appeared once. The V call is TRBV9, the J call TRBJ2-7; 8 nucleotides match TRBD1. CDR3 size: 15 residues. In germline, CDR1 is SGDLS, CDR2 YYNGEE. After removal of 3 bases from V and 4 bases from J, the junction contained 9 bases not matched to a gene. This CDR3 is CASSATGTGLYEQYF. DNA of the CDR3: TGTGCCAGCAGCGCTACCGGGACAGGACTTTACGAGCAGTACTTC.

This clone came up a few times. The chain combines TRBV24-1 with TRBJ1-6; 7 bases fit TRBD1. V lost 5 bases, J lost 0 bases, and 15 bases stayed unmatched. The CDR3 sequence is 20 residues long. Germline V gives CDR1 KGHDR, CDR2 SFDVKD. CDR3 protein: CATSGPRDSVHSSYNSPLHF. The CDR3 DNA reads TGTGCCACCAGTGGCCCCCGGGACAGCGTTCATAGCTCCTATAATTCACCCCTCCACTTT.

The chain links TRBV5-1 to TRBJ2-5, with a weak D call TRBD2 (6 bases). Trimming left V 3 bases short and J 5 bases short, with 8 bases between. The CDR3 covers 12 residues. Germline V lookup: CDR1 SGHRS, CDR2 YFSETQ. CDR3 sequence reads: CASSSREETQYF. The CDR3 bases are TGCGCCAGCAGCTCCCGGGAGGAGACCCAGTACTTC.

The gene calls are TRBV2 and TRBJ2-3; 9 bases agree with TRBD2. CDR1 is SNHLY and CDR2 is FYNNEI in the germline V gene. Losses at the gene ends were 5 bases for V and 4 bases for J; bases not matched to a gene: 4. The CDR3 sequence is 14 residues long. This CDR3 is CASSYSGRSDTQYF. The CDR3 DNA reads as TGTGCCAGCAGTTATAGCGGGAGATCAGATACGCAGTATTTT.

The CDR3 here is CASSLMPVNQPQHF. Here the CDR3 DNA reads TGTGCCAGCAGCTTAATGCCGGTGAATCAGCCCCAGCATTTT. V gene TRBV7-6 combines with J gene TRBJ1-5, with D unclear. V was trimmed by 2 bases and J by 4 bases, leaving 9 bases between them. Germline lookup yields CDR1 SGHVS and CDR2 FNYEAQ. This CDR3 is built from 14 residues.

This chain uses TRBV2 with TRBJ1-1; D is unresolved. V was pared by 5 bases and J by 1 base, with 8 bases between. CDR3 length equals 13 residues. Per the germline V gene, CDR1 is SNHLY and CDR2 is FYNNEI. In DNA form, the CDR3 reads TGTGCCAGCAGTTCGACTGGGAACACTGAAGCTTTCTTT. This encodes CASSSTGNTEAFF.

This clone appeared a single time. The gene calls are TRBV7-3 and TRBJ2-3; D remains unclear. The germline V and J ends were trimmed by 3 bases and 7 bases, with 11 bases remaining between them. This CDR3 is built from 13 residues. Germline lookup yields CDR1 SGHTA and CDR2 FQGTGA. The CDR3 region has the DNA TGTGCCAGCAGCTTTGACCACCGAAATACGCAGTATTTT. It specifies CASSFDHRNTQYF.

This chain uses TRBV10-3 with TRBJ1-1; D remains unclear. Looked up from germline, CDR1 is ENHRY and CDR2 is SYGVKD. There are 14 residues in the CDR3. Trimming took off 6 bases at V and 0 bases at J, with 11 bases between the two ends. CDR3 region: CAIRPDWVNTEAFF. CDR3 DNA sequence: TGTGCCATCAGACCGGACTGGGTGAACACTGAAGCTTTCTTT.

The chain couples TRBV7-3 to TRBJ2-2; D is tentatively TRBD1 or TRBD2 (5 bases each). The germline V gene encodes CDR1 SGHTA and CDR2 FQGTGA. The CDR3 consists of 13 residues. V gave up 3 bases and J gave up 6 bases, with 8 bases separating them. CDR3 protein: CASSFRGAGELFF. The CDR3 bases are TGTGCCAGCAGCTTTCGGGGCGCCGGGGAGCTGTTTTTT.

The CDR3 spells CASSDRDTEAFF. CDR3 DNA sequence: TGTGCCAGCTCAGACAGGGACACTGAAGCTTTCTTT. The rearrangement joins TRBV9 to TRBJ1-1, with 7 bases matching TRBD1. J lost 3 bases, V lost 7 bases, and 3 bases had no gene match. Germline V gene data show CDR1 as SGDLS and CDR2 as YYNGEE. This CDR3 spans 12 amino acids.

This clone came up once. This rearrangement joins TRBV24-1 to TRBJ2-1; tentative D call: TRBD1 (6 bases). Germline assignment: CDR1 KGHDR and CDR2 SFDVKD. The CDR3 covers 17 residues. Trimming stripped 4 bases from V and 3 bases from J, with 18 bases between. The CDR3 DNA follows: TGTGCCACCAGTGAGAACACCGGGACACCCTTCTACAATGAGCAGTTCTTC. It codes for CATSENTGTPFYNEQFF.

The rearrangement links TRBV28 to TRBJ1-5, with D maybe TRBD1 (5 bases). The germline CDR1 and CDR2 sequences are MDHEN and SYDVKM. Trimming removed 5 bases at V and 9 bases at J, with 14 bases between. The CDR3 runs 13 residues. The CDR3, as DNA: TGTGCCAGCAGTGAAAGTCGAGGGGTGCCCCAGCATTTT. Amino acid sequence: CASSESRGVPQHF.

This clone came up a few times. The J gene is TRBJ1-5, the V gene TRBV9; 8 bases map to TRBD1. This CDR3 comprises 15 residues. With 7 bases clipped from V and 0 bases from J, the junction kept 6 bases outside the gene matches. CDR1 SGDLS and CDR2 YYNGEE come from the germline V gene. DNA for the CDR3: TGTGCCAGCGGACAGGGAGCTGCTAGCAATCAGCCCCAGCATTTT. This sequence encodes CASGQGAASNQPQHF.

DNA of the CDR3: TGTGCCAGCTCACGGGACAGGGATCGGAACACCGGGGAGCTGTTTTTT. It is translated as CASSRDRDRNTGELFF. The J gene is TRBJ2-2, the V gene TRBV18, with 9 nucleotides matching TRBD1. V was pared by 4 bases and J by 1 base, with 4 bases of the junction left unmatched. The germline CDR1 and CDR2 sequences are KGHSH and LQKENI. This CDR3 has 16 amino acids. The whole variable domain, remainder taken from reference TRBV18 and TRBJ2-2, is NAGVMQNPRHLVRRRGQEARLRCSPMKGHSHVYWYRQLPEEGLKFMVYLQKENIIDESGMPKERFSAEFPKEGPSILRIQQVVRGDSAAYFCASSRDRDRNTGELFFGEGSRLTVL.

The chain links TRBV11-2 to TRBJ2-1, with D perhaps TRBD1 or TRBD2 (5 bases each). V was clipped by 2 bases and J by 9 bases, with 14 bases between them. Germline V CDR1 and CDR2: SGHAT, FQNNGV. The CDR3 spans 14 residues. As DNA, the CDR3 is TGTGCCAGCAGCTTAATGAGGGGCAGAAGTGAGCAGTTCTTC. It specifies CASSLMRGRSEQFF.

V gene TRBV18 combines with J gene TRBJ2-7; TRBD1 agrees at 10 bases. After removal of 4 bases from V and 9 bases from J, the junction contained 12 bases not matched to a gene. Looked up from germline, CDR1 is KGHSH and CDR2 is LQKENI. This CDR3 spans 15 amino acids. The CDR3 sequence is CASSQGPDRGRGQYF. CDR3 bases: TGTGCCAGCTCACAGGGACCCGACAGGGGGCGGGGGCAGTACTTC.

CDR3: CASNPYGQASYGYTF. CDR3 DNA: TGTGCCAGCAACCCTTATGGACAGGCGAGCTATGGCTACACCTTC. The chain joins TRBV7-2 to TRBJ1-2; TRBD1 aligns across 7 bases. Germline assignment: CDR1 SGHTA and CDR2 FQGNSA. This CDR3 spans 15 amino acids. The ends lost 7 bases at V and 4 bases at J; junction bases unmatched: 12.

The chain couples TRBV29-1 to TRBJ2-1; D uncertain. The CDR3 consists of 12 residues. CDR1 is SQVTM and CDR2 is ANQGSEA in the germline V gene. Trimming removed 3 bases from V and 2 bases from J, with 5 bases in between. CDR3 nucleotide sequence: TGCAGCGTTGACGGGCCCTACAATGAGCAGTTCTTC. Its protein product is CSVDGPYNEQFF.

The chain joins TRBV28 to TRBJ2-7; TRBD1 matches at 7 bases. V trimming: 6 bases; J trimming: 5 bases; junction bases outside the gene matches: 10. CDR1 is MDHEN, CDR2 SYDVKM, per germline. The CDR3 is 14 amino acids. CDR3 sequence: CASSFLSGTDEQYF. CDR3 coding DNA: TGTGCCAGCAGCTTTCTTTCCGGGACAGACGAGCAGTACTTC.

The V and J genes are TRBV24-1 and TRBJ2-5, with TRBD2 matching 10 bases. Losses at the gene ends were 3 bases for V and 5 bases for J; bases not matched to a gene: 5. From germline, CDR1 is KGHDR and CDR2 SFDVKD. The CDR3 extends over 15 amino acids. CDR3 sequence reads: CATSDPEAGGETQYF. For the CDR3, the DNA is TGTGCCACCAGTGATCCAGAAGCGGGAGGGGAGACCCAGTACTTC.

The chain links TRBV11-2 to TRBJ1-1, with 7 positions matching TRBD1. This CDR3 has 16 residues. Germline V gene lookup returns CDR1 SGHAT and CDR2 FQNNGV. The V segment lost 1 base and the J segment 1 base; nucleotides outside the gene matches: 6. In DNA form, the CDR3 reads TGTGCCAGCAGCTTAGGGGACAGAGCAACGAACACTGAAGCTTTCTTT. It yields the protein CASSLGDRATNTEAFF.

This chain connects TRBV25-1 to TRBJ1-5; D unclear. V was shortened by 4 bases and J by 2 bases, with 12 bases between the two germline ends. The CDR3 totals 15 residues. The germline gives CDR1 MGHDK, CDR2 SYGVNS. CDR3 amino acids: CASSVGGYGNQPQHF. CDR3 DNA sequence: TGTGCCAGCAGTGTGGGAGGGTATGGCAATCAGCCCCAGCATTTT.

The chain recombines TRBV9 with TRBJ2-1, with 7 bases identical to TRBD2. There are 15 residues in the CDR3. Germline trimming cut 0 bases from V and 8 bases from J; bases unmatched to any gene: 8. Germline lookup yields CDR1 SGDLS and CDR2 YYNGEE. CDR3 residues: CASSVGRAGLYEQFF. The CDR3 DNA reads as TGTGCCAGCAGCGTAGGTCGAGCGGGGTTATATGAGCAGTTCTTC.

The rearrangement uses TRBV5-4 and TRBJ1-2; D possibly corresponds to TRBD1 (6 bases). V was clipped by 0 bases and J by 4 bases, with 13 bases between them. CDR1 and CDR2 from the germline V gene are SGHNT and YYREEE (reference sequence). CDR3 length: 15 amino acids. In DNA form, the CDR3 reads TGTGCCAGCAGCTTGGCCGGACAGTCTACCTATGGCTACACCTTC. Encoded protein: CASSLAGQSTYGYTF.

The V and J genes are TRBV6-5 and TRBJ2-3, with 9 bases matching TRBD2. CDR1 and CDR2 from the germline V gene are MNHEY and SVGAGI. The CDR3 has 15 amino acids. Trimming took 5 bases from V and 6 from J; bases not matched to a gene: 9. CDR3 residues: CASSKDSGSGDTQYF. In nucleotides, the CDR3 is TGTGCCAGCAGTAAGGATAGCGGGAGTGGGGATACGCAGTATTTT.

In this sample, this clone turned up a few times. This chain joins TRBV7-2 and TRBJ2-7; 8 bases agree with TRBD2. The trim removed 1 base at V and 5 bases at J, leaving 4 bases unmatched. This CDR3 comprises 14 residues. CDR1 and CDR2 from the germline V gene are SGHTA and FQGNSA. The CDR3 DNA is TGTGCCAGCAGCTTAGTGGCGGGAGGCAACGAGCAGTACTTC. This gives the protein CASSLVAGGNEQYF.

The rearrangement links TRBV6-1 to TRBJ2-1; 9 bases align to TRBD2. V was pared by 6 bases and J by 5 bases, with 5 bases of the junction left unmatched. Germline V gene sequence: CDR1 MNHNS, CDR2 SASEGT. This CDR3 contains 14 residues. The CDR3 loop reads CASSRTSEDNEQFF. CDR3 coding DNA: TGTGCCAGCAGCAGGACTAGCGAGGACAATGAGCAGTTCTTC.